Given below is one T cell receptor beta chain in context. Its antigen remains unidentified. These data come from a study of beta chain features in type 1 diabetes. General study findings and limits: The study found moderately but significantly shorter TCRB CDR3s in all four CD4+ subsets of Type 1 diabetes patients.

Sorting that relied on CD45RO/CCR7/CD25/CD127/CD95/CD27 yielded CD4+ naive, central memory, regulatory and stem cell-like memory cells. Since all of the isolated RNA was reverse transcribed, expressed TCRB transcripts were what got sequenced. Approximately 3.9 million reads per sample were averaged for naive, central memory and regulatory samples. The data were produced by immunoSEQ multiplex PCR, yet TCRdb's version contains in-frame clones alone and is incomplete. The table lists around 690,000 clones, around 12% of them singletons. V was cut by 2 bases and J by 3 bases, with 11 bases left in between. Germline V gene lookup returns CDR1 LGHNA and CDR2 YNFKEQ. The CDR3 spans 15 residues.

The clonotype comes from a man aged 30 to 39 with type 1 diabetes. The chain combines TRBV4-2 with TRBJ2-1; the D gene is possibly TRBD1 (5 bases). Sequencing was carried out using naive CD4+ T cells from blood. In DNA, the CDR3 is TGTGCCAGCAGCCAACTGAAGGGGAACTACAATGAGCAGTTCTTC. It yields the protein CASSQLKGNYNEQFF.